This is a list of T cell receptor beta chains from one sample in a study of blood T cell repertoires in COVID-19. Libraries were prepared by immunoSEQ multiplex PCR; TCRdb keeps only in-frame clonotypes and omits some of them. The data show about 150,000 clones, with 80% to 85% seen just once and approximately 11% held by the top ten. Sequenced: peripheral blood. These receptors were taken from a man aged 65 to 85 with active or convalescent COVID-19. Both conserved end residues are part of each CDR3. D genes are given only for firm matches. Clone size is not always given. Where it is, it says once, few, many or a class for expanded clones.

abundance	j_gene	d_gene	v_gene	CDR3nt	CDR3aa
once	TRBJ1-2	.	TRBV12-3/TRBV12-4	TGTGCCAGCAGTTTGCCAGGGGCCTATGGCTACACCTTC	CASSLPGAYGYTF
.	TRBJ1-4	.	TRBV18	TGTGCCAGCTCAGCGGGGCAAGCCGAAAAACTGTTTTTT	CASSAGQAEKLFF
.	TRBJ2-7	.	TRBV5-1	TGCGCCAGCAGCTTGGCGGGAGACTCCTACGAGCAGTACTTC	CASSLAGDSYEQYF
.	TRBJ1-3	.	TRBV2	TGTGCCAGCAGTGACAGGGGCGCTGTCTCTGGAAACACCATATATTTT	CASSDRGAVSGNTIYF
.	TRBJ1-3	TRBD1	TRBV2	TGTGCCAGCAGTGCCACAGGGGGCGGGTCTGGAAACACCATATATTTT	CASSATGGGSGNTIYF
.	TRBJ2-1	.	TRBV6-2/TRBV6-3	TGTGCCAGCAGTTACCCCCACGTCAGGTCCCACAATGAGCAGTTCTTC	CASSYPHVRSHNEQFF
.	TRBJ2-2	TRBD2	TRBV5-1	TGCGCCAGCAGCCCTGGACTAGCGGGAGGCCAGAACACCGGGGAGCTGTTTTTT	CASSPGLAGGQNTGELFF
.	TRBJ2-1	.	TRBV15	TGTGCCACCAGCAGGATCCCAGGCAACAGTTACTACAATGAGCAGTTCTTC	CATSRIPGNSYYNEQFF
.	TRBJ1-6	.	TRBV5-1	TGCGCCAGCAGCAACAGTAGCTATAATTCACCCCTCCACTTT	CASSNSSYNSPLHF
.	TRBJ1-4	.	TRBV7-7	TGTGCTAGCAGCTTAGGATCTGGGCAGGCGGGTGAAAAACTGTTTTTT	CASSLGSGQAGEKLFF
few	TRBJ1-4	.	TRBV5-1	TGCGCCAGCAGCTTGGCTGGGCAGGGGACTAATGAAAAACTGTTTTTT	CASSLAGQGTNEKLFF
.	TRBJ2-2	.	TRBV20-1	TGCAGTGCTAGAGGCCAGGGGGAGCTGTTTTTT	CSARGQGELFF
.	TRBJ1-3	.	TRBV5-1	TGCGCCAGCAGCTTGACAAGCTCTGGAAACACCATATATTTT	CASSLTSSGNTIYF
.	TRBJ2-1	TRBD1	TRBV19	TGTGCCAGTAGTATGGGACAGAGATACAATGAGCAGTTCTTC	CASSMGQRYNEQFF
.	TRBJ1-5	.	TRBV2	TGTGCCAGCAGCGCCGGACGGGGGCCCCAGCATTTT	CASSAGRGPQHF
few	TRBJ1-1	.	TRBV2	TGTGCCAGCAGCCCATCCGAGTACAGGCGGAATGAAGCTTTCTTT	CASSPSEYRRNEAFF
.	TRBJ2-5	.	TRBV14	TGTGCCAGCGGAAGATTGGCGGCCCAGTACTTC	CASGRLAAQYF
once	TRBJ1-1	.	TRBV4-1	TGCGCCAGCAGCCCTAACAGGGTGTACACTGAAGCTTTCTTT	CASSPNRVYTEAFF
.	TRBJ1-5	TRBD1	TRBV7-8	TGTGCCAGCAGCTTAGAGGGGGCAGGGGATCAGCCCCAGCATTTT	CASSLEGAGDQPQHF
.	TRBJ2-2	TRBD1	TRBV10-2	TGCGCCAGCATCCCCGGACAGGGGGGCACCGGGGAGCTGTTTTTT	CASIPGQGGTGELFF
.	TRBJ1-4	TRBD1	TRBV15	TGTGCCACCAGCAGCCCCATGCGGGACAGGGGATGGGAAAAACTGTTTTTT	CATSSPMRDRGWEKLFF
.	TRBJ1-6	.	TRBV7-2	TGTGCCAGCAGCTTAGCTAGCTCCTATAATTCACCCCTCCACTTT	CASSLASSYNSPLHF